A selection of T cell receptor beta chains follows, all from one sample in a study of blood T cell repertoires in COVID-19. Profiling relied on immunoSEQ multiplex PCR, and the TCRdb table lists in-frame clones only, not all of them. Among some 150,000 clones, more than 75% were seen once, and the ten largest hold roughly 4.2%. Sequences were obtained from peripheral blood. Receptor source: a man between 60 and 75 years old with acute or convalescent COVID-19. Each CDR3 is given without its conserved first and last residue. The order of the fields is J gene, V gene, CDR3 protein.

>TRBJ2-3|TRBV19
ASIETPGDTQY
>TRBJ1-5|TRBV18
ASSPQGDSQPQH
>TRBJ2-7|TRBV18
ASSPVSGSFYEQY
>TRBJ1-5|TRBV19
ASSDPQGLSNQPQH
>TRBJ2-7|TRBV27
ASSLAGSYEQY
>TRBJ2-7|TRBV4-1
ASSPKFAGEALQY
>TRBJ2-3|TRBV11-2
ASSLVGGTDTQY
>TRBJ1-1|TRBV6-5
ASSYTGGTEAF
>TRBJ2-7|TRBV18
ASSRGFGEEQY
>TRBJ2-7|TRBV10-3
AISGLGSGEQY
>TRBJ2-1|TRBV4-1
ASSPQGTLSYNEQF
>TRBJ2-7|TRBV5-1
ASSPSGTSGHGEQY
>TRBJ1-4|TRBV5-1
ASSLVGTRGEKLF
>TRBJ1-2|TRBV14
ASSQGQGVTRGYT
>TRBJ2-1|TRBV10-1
ASSESGTSGYYNEQF
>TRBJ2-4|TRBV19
ASTTGTSGRIGGAKNIQY
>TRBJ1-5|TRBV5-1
ASSPGGGEQPQH
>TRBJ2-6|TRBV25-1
ASSAPRQSGANVLT
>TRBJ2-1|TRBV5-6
ASSLVGTNPYNEQF
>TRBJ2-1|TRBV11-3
ASSSPGLAGGSSYNEQF
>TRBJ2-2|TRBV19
ASIEGTYYTGELF
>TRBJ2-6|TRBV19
ASKRRRSGANVLT
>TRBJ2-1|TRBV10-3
AISVGLAGVDEQF
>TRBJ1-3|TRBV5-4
ASSLEGRSGNTIY
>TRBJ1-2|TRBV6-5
ASSPQGSYGYT
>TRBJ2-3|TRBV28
ASSLRGLGTDTQY
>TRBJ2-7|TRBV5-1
ASSLWREGLGEQY
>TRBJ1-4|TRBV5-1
ASSPTGGTNEKLF
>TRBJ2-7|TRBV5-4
ASSPKRTASYEQY
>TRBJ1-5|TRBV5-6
ASSRSVSGNQPQH
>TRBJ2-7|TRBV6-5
ASSPRGPLSYEQY
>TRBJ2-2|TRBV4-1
ASSPGLAGVRELF
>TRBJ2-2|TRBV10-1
ASSSGGASGELF
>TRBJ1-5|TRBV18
ASSNGQGEHQPQH
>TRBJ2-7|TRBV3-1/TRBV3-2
ASSQRLAVRDEQY
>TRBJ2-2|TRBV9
ASSGVAGGTGELF
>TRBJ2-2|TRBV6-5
ASTETGRNTGELF
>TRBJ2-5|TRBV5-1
ASSPQPGETQY
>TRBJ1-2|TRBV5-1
ASSLGQGLGYGYT
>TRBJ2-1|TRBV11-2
ASSSYRTSGRHNEQF
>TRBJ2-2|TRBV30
AWSSAATGELF
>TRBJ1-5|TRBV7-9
ASSFNSNQPQH
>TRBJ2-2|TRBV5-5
ASSLGADANTGELF
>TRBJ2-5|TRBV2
ASRLLGETQY
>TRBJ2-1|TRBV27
ASSLKPGGITYNEQF
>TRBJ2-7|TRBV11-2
ASSSRVYEQY
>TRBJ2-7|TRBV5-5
ASSRLAGVHEQY
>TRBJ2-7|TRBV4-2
ASSDRRVAGGFLGNEQY